The clone carrying this T cell receptor (beta chain) is a singleton in its sample. Its antigen is not identified. A read error may produce the germline difference seen at one junction end. Sample-barcoded 5' priming and a J-beta primer mix drove a second PCR of roughly 7 to 11 cycles. MiXCR was run by TCRdb on the 5' RACE reads, yielding one entry per CDR3 protein. The data show hundreds of thousands of distinct CDR3 sequences, roughly 50% seen once. From germline, CDR1 is MNHNS and CDR2 SASEGT. The CDR3 totals 13 residues. These data come from a study of blood T cells in healthy people across ages. General observations from the study: Age brought a roughly linear fall in TCR beta diversity measured per million T cells. Diversity was higher, and naive CD4+ cells more numerous, in long-lived donors than in aged donors.

V usage is TRBV6-1 and J usage is TRBJ2-7; no clear D. This TCR was sampled from a man in his thirties or forties in good health. Sequenced material: blood. The CDR3 spells CASGDAERYEQYF. In nucleotides, the CDR3 is TGTGCCAGCGGTGACGCGGAAAGATACGAGCAGTACTTC.